This T cell receptor beta chain was captured in a study of cytomegalovirus exposure and HLA in healthy donors. This PCR relied on a set of 60 Vbeta primers and 13 Jbeta primers. The data were produced by immunoSEQ multiplex PCR, yet TCRdb's version contains in-frame clones alone and is incomplete. The sample lists around 170,000 clones, 81% occurring once. Per the germline V gene, CDR1 is SGHTA and CDR2 is FQGNSA. The CDR3 length is 14 residues. V was pared by 7 bases and J by 8 bases, with 9 bases of the junction left unmatched. About this clone: The identical CDR3 is also encoded by other nucleotide sequences in the sample.

The receptor's source is a man aged 50-59 years in good health and CMV-seronegative. The material sequenced was PBMCs. This sequence joins TRBV7-2 and TRBJ2-2, with TRBD1 identical over 8 bases. In nucleotides, the CDR3 is TGTGCCAGCAACTTGGGACAGGTCAAAGGGGAGCTGTTTTTT. Translating gives CASNLGQVKGELFF.